The clone carrying this TCR beta chain appeared a few times. Its antigen is still unknown. This entry belongs to a study of T cells in localized non-small cell lung cancer. Broader study findings: Appearance in adjacent lung was seen for a median 57 of the top 100 tumor clones. There was higher T cell clonality in uninvolved adjacent lung than in tumor, and it was highest there. Longer overall survival accompanied higher blood T cell density.

With 3 bases removed from V and 4 bases from J, the gap between germline ends came to 10 bases. The CDR3 spans 12 residues. The germline V gene encodes CDR1 GTSNPN and CDR2 SVGIG (reference sequence). Sequenced by immunoSEQ multiplex PCR; TCRdb stores in-frame clones only, minus some. The sample has some 10,000 clones, less than 55% seen once. The source was lymph node tissue, collected before any cancer treatment. The V call is TRBV30, the J call TRBJ2-7, with D possibly being TRBD1 (5 bases). The TCR was taken from a woman aged 40 to 75 with stage I lung adenocarcinoma. The CDR3 nucleotides are TGTGCCTGGAGATATACAGGTTACGAGCAGTACTTC. Its translation: CAWRYTGYEQYF. The variable domain in full, completed from reference TRBV30 and TRBJ2-7, reads SQTIHQWPATLVQPVGSPLSLECTVEGTSNPNLYWYRQAAGRGLQLLFYSVGIGQISSEVPQNLSASRPQDRQFILSSKKLLLSDSGFYLCAWRYTGYEQYFGPGTRLTVT.